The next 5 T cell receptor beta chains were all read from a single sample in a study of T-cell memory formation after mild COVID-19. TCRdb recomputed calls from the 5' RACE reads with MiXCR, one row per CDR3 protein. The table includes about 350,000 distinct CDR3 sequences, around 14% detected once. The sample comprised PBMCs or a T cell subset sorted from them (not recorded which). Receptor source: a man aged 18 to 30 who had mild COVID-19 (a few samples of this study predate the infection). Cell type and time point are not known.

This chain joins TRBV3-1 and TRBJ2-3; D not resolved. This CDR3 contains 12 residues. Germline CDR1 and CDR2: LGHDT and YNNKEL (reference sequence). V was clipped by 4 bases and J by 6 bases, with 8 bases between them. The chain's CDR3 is CASSRIEDTQYF. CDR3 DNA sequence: TGTGCCAGCAGCCGTATAGAGGATACGCAGTATTTT.

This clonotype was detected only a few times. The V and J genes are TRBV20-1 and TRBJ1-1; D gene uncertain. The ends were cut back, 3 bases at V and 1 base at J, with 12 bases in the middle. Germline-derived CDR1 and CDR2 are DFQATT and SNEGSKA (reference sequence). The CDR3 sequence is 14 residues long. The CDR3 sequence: CSASALTQNTEAFF. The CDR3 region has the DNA TGCAGTGCTAGTGCCTTAACTCAGAACACTGAAGCTTTCTTT.

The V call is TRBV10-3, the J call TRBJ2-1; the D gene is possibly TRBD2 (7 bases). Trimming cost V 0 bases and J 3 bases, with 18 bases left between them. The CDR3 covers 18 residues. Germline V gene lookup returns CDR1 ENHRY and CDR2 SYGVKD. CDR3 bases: TGTGCCATCAGTGAGTCGCCGGGGCGGGGGCCGGACTACAATGAGCAGTTCTTC. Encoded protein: CAISESPGRGPDYNEQFF.

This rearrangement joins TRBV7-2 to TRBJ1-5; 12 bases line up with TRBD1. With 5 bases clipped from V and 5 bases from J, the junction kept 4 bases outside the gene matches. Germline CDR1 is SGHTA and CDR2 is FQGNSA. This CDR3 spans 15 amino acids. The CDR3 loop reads CASSARDRGHQPQHF. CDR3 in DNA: TGTGCCAGCAGCGCCCGGGACAGGGGGCATCAGCCCCAGCATTTT.

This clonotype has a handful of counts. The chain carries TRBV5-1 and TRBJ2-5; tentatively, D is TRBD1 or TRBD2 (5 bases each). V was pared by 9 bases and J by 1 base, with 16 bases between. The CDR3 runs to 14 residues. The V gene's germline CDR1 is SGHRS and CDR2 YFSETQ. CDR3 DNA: TGCGCCACCAGAGAGTGGGGGAGCCAAGAGACCCAGTACTTC. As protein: CATREWGSQETQYF.